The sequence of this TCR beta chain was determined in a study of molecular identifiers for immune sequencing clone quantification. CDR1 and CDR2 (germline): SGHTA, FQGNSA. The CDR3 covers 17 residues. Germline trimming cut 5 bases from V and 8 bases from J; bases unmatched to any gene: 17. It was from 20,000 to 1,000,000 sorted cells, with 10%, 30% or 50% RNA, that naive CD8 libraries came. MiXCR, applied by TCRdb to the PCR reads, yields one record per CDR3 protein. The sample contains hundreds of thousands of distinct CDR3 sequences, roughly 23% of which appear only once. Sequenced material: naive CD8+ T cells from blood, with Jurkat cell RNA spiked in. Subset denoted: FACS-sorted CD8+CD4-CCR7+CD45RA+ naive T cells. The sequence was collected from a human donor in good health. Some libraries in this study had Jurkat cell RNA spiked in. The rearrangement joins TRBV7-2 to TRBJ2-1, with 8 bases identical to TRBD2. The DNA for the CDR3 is TGTGCCAGCAGCCCGGGACCAGCGGGAGAGTTAACCCATGAGCAGTTCTTC. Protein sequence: CASSPGPAGELTHEQFF.